This T cell receptor (beta chain) originates from a study of identical twins. TCRdb ran MiXCR on the 5' RACE reads and lists one entry per CDR3 protein. The sample lists 600,000 to 700,000 distinct CDR3 sequences, roughly 20% occurring once. The CDR3 contains 14 residues. V shed 8 bases, J shed 7 bases, and the junction held 12 bases outside the gene matches. Germline CDR1 is DFQATT and CDR2 is SNEGSKA (reference sequence). This sample was shared with a second study, whose subject was T cells expressing NK-cell markers. That paper states: Sorted CD3+CD56+NKG2C+, CD3+CD56+NKG2C- and CD3+CD56-NKG2C+ T-cell subsets were beta-chain profiled. Out of eight donors sequenced, seven tested HCMV-seropositive and the remaining one seronegative.

The chain recombines TRBV20-1 with TRBJ2-1, with 9 bases that match TRBD2. This sequence was found in a woman younger than 35 in good health. Input material: PBMCs. The CDR3 region is CSPSRAGGPNEQFF. As DNA, the CDR3 is TGCAGTCCCTCAAGGGCGGGAGGGCCTAATGAGCAGTTCTTC.